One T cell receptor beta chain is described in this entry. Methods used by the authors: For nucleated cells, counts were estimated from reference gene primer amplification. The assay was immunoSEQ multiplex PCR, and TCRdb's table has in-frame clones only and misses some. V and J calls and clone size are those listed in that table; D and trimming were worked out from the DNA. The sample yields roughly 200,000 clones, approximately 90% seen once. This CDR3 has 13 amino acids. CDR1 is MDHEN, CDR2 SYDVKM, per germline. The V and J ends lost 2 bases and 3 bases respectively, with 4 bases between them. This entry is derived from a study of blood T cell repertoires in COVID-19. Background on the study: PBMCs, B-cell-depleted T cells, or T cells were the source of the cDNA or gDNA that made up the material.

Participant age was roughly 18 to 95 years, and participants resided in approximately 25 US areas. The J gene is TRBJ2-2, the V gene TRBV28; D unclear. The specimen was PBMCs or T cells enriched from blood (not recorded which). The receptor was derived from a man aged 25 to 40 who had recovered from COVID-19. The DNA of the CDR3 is TGTGCCAGCAGTTTACGGGACACCGGGGAGCTGTTTTTT. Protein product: CASSLRDTGELFF.